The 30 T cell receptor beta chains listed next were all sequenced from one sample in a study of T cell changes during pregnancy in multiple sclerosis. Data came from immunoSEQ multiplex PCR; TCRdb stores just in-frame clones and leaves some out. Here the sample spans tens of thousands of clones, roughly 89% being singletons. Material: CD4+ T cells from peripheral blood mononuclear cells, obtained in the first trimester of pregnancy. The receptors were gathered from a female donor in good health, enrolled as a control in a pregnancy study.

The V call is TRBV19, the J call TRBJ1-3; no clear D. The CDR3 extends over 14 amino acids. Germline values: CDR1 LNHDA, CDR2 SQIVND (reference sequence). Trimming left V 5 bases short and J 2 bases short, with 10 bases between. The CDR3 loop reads CASSLAETGNTIYF. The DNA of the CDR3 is TGTGCCAGTAGTCTCGCGGAGACTGGAAACACCATATATTTT.

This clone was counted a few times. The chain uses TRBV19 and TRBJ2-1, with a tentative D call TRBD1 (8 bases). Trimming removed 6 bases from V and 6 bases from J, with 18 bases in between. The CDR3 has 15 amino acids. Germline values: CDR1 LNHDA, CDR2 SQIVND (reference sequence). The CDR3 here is CASSEGQGGSNEQFF. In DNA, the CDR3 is TGTGCCAGTAGCGAAGGACAGGGAGGGTCCAATGAGCAGTTCTTC.

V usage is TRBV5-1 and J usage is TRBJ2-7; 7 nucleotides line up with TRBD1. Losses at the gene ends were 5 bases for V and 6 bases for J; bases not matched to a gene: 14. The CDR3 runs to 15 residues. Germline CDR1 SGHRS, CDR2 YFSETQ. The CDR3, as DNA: TGCGCCAGCAGAAGGACCGGGACAGAGATTATCGAGCAGTACTTC. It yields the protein CASRRTGTEIIEQYF.

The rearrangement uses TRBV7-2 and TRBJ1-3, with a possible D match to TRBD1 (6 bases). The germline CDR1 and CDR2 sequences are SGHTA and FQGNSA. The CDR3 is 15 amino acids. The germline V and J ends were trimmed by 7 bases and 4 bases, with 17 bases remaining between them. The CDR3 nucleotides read TGTGCCAGCACCCGAACCCCAGGGGAAGGAAACACCATATATTTT. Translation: CASTRTPGEGNTIYF.

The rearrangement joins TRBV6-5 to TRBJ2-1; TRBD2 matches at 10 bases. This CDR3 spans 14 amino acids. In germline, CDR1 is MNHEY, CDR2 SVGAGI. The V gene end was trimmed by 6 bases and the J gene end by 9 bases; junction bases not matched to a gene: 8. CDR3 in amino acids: CASRPSGSSGEQFF. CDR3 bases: TGTGCCAGCAGGCCTAGCGGGAGTTCCGGTGAGCAGTTCTTC.

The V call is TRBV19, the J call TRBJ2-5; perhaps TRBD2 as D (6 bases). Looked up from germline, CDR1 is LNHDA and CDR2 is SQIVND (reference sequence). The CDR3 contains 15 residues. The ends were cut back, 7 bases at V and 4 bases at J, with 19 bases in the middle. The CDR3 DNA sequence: TGTGCCAGTACCTCGGAGGCGGGAATCGGAGAGACCCAGTACTTC. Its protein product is CASTSEAGIGETQYF.

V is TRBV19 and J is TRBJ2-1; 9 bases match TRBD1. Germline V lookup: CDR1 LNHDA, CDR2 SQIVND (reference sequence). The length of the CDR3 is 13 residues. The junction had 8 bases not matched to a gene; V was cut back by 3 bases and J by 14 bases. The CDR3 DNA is TGTGCCAGTAGTATCCCGCGGGGACAGGGAAAGTTCTTC. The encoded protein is CASSIPRGQGKFF.

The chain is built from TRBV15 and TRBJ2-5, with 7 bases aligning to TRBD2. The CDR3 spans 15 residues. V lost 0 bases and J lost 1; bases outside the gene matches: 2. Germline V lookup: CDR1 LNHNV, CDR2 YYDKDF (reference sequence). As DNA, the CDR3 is TGTGCCACCAGCAGAGATCGGGGGGTCCAAGAGACCCAGTACTTC. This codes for CATSRDRGVQETQYF.

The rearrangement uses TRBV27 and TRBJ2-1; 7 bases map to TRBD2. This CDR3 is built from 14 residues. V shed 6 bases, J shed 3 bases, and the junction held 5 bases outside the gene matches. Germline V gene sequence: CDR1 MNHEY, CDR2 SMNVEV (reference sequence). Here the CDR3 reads CASRPLADYNEQFF. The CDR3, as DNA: TGTGCCAGCAGACCCCTAGCGGACTACAATGAGCAGTTCTTC.

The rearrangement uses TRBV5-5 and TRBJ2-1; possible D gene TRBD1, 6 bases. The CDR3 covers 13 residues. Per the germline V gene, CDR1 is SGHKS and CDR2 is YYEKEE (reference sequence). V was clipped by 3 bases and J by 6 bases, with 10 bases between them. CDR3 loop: CASSYRESNEQFF. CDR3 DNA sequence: TGTGCCAGCAGCTACAGGGAGTCCAATGAGCAGTTCTTC.

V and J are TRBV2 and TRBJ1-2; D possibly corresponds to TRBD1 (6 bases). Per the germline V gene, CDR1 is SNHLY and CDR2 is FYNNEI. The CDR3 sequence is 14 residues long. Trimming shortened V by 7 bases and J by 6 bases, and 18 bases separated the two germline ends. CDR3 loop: CASNEDRARNGYTF. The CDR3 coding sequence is TGTGCCAGCAATGAGGACAGAGCGCGGAATGGCTACACCTTC.

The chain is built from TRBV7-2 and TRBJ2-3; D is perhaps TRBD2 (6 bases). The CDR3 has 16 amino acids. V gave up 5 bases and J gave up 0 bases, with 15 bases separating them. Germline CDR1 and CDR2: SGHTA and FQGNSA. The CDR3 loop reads CASSVQTSPSTDTQYF. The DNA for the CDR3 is TGTGCCAGCAGCGTTCAAACTAGCCCGAGCACAGATACGCAGTATTTT.

The CDR3 DNA reads TGTGCCAGCAGCTTAGTAGGCCAGCGGGGGGCCTCCTACAATGAGCAGTTCTTC. Protein: CASSLVGQRGASYNEQFF. The chain is built from TRBV11-2 and TRBJ2-1, with 9 nucleotides matching TRBD2. CDR3 length equals 18 residues. Per germline, CDR1 SGHAT and CDR2 FQNNGV. The J segment lost 0 bases and the V segment lost 1 base, leaving 7 bases of the junction unmatched.

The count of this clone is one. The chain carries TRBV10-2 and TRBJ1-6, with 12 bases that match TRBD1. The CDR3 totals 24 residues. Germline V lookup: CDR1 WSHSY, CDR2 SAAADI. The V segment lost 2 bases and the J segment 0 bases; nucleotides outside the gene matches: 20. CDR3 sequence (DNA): TGCGCCAGCAGTGAGCCGGGGAGGGACAGGGGGCGAAGCCGACCCAGCTCCTATAATTCACCCCTCCACTTT. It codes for CASSEPGRDRGRSRPSSYNSPLHF.

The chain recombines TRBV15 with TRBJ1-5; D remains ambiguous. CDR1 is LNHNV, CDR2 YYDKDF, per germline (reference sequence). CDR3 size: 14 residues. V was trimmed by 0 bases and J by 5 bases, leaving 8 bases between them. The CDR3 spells CATSRDRGYQPQHF. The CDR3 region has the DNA TGTGCCACCAGCAGAGATCGGGGTTATCAGCCCCAGCATTTT.

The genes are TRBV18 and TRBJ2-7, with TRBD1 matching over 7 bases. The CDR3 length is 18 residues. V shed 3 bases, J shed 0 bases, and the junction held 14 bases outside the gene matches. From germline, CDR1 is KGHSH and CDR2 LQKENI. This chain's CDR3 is CASSPEAWDRNPSYEQYF. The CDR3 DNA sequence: TGTGCCAGCTCACCGGAAGCATGGGACAGAAATCCCTCCTACGAGCAGTACTTC.

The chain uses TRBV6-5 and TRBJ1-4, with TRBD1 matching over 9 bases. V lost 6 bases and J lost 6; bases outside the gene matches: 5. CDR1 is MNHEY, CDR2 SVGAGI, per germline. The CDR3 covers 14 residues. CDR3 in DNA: TGTGCCAGCAGGGCACAGGGGGCAGATGAAAAACTGTTTTTT. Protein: CASRAQGADEKLFF.

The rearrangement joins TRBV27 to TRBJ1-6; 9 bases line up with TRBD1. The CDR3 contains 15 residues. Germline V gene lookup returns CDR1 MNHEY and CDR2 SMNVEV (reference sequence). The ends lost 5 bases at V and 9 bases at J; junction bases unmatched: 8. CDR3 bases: TGTGCCAGCAGTCCAGCCGGACAGGGGCTTTCACCCCTCCACTTT. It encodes CASSPAGQGLSPLHF.

The CDR3 bases are TGTGCCAGCAGCCCCGAGCGGGGTAGCACAGATACGCAGTATTTT. Encoded protein: CASSPERGSTDTQYF. This sequence joins TRBV4-2 and TRBJ2-3, with 7 bases aligning to TRBD2. Losses at the gene ends were 4 bases for V and 0 bases for J; bases not matched to a gene: 4. In germline, CDR1 is LGHNA, CDR2 YNFKEQ. This CDR3 region has 15 residues.

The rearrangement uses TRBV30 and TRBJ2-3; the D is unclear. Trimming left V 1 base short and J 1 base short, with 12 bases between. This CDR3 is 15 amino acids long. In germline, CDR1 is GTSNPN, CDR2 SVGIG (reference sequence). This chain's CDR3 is CAWSEGPSGTDTQYF. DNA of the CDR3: TGTGCCTGGAGTGAAGGTCCCAGCGGCACAGATACGCAGTATTTT.

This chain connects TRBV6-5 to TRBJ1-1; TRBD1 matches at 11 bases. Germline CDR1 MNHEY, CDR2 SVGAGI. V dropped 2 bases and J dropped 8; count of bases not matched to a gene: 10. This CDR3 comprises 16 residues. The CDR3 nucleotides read TGTGCCAGCAGTTACCTCCCGGGACAGGGGGTTGCCGAAGCTTTCTTT. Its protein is CASSYLPGQGVAEAFF.

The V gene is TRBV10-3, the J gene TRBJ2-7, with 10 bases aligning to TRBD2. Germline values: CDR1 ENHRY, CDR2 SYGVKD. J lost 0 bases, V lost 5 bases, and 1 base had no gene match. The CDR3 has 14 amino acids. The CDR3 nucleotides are TGTGCCATCAGTAGCGGGGGGGCCTCCTACGAGCAGTACTTC. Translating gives CAISSGGASYEQYF.

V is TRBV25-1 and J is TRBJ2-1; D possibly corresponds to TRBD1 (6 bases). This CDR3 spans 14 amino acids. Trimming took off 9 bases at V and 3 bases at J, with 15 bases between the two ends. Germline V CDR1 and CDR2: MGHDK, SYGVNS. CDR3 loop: CARNSGADYNEQFF. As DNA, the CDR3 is TGTGCCAGGAACTCAGGGGCCGACTACAATGAGCAGTTCTTC.

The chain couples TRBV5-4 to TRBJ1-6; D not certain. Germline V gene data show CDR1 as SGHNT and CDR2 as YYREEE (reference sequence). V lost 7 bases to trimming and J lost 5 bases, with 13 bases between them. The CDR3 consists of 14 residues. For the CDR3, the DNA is TGTGCCAGCCATACGACGGGGAATAATTCACCCCTCCACTTT. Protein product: CASHTTGNNSPLHF.

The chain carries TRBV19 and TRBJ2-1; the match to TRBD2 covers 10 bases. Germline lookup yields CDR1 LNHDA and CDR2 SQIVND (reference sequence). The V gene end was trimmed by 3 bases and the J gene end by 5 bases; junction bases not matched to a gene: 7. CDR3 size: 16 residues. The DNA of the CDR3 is TGTGCCAGTAGTATCCCGCGCACTAGCGGGAACAATGAGCAGTTCTTC. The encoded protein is CASSIPRTSGNNEQFF.

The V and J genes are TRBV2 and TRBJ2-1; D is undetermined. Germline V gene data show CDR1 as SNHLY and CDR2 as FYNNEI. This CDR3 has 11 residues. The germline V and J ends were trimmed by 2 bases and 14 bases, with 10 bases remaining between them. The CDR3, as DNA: TGTGCCAGCAGTGAACCCCGCGTCGAGTTCTTC. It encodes CASSEPRVEFF.

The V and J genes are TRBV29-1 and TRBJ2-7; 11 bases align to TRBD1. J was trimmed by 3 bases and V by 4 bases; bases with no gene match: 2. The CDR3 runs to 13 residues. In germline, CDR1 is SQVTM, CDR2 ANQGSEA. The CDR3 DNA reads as TGCAGCGTTGGGGGGACAGGGGGCTACGAGCAGTACTTC. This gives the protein CSVGGTGGYEQYF.

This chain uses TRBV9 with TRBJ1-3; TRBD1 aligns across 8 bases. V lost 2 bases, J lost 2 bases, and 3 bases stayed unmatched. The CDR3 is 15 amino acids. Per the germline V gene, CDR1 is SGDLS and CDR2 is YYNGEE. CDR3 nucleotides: TGTGCCAGCAGCGTTCGACAGGGGACTGGAAACACCATATATTTT. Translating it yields CASSVRQGTGNTIYF.

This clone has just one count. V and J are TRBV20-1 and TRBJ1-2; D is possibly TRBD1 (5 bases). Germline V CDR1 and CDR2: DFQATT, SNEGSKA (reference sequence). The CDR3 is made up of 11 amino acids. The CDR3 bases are TGCCCAGGGCAGGGCAACTATGGCTACACCTTC. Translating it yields CPGQGNYGYTF.

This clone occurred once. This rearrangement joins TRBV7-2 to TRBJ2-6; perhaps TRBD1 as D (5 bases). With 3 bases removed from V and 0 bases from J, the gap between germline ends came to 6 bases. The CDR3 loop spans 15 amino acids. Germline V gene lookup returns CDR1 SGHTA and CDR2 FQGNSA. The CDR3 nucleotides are TGTGCCAGCAGCTTGGGGCCCTCTGGGGCCAACGTCCTGACTTTC. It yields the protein CASSLGPSGANVLTF. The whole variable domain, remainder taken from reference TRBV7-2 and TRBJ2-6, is GAGVSQSPSNKVTEKGKDVELRCDPISGHTALYWYRQSLGQGLEFLIYFQGNSAPDKSGLPSDRFSAERTGGSVSTLTIQRTQQEDSAVYLCASSLGPSGANVLTFGAGSRLTVL.